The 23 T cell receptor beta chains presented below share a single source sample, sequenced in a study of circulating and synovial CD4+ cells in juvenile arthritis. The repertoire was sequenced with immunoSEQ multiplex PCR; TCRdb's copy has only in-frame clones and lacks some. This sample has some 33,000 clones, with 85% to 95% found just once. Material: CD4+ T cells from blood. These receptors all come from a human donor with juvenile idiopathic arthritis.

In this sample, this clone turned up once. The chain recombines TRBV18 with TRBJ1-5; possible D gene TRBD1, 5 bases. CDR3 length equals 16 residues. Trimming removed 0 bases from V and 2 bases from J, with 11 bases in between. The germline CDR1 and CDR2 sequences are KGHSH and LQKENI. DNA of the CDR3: TGTGCCAGCTCACCACCGGGGGGTAAGGGCAATCAGCCCCAGCATTTT. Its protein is CASSPPGGKGNQPQHF.

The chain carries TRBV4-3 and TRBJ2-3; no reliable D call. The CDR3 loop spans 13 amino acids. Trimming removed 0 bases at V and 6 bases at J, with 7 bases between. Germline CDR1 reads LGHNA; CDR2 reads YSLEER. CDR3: CASSQDWRDTQYF. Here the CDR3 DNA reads TGCGCCAGCAGCCAAGACTGGCGGGATACGCAGTATTTT.

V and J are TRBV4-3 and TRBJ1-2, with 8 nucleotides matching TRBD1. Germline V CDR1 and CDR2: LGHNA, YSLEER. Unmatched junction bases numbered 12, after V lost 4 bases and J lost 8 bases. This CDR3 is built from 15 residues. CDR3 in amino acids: CASSPSTGGIVGYTF. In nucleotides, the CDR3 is TGCGCCAGCAGCCCAAGCACAGGGGGAATAGTGGGCTACACCTTC.

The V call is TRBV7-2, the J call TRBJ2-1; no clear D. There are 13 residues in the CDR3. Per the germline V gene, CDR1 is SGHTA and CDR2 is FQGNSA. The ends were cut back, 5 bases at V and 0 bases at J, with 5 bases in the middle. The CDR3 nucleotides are TGTGCCAGCAGCCCAGGCTCCTACAATGAGCAGTTCTTC. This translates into CASSPGSYNEQFF.

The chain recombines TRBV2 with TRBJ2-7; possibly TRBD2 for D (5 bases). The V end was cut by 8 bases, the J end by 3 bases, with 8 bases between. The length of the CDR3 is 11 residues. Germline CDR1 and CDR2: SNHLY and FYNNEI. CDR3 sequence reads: CASLAHYEQYF. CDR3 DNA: TGTGCCAGCTTAGCGCACTACGAGCAGTACTTC.

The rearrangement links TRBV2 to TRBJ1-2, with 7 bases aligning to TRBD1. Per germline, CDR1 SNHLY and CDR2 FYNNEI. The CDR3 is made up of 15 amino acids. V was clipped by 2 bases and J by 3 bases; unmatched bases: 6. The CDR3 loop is CASSERGPMYYGYTF. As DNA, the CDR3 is TGTGCCAGCAGTGAAAGGGGGCCGATGTACTATGGCTACACCTTC.

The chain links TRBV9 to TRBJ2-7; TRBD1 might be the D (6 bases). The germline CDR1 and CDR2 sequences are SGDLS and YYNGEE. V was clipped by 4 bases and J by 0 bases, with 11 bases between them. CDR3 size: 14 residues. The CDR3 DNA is TGTGCCAGCAGCTCCTCGGGACACTCCTACGAGCAGTACTTC. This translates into CASSSSGHSYEQYF.

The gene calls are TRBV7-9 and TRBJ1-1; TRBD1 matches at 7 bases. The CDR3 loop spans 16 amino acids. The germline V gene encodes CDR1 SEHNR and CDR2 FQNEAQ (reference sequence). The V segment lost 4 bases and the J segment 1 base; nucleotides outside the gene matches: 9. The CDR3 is CASSSKHGQENTEAFF. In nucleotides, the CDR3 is TGTGCCAGCAGCTCAAAACACGGACAGGAGAACACTGAAGCTTTCTTT. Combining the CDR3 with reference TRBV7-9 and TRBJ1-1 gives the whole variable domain DTGVSQNPRHKITKRGQNVTFRCDPISEHNRLYWYRQTLGQGPEFLTYFQNEAQLEKSRLLSDRFSAERPKGSFSTLEIQRTEQGDSAMYLCASSSKHGQENTEAFFGQGTRLTVV.

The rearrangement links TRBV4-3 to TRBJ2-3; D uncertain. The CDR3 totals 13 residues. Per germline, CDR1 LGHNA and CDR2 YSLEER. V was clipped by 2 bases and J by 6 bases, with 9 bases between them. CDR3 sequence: CASSQFIEDTQYF. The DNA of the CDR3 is TGCGCCAGCAGCCAATTCATCGAGGATACGCAGTATTTT.

The CDR3 DNA is TGTGCCTGGAGGCGAACAGGGATAAACTATGGCTACACCTTC. Translated: CAWRRTGINYGYTF. J is TRBJ1-2 and V is TRBV30, with TRBD1 as a possible D gene (6 bases). V shed 3 bases and J shed 2 bases, with 13 bases lying between them. Germline V CDR1 and CDR2: GTSNPN, SVGIG (reference sequence). CDR3 size: 14 residues.

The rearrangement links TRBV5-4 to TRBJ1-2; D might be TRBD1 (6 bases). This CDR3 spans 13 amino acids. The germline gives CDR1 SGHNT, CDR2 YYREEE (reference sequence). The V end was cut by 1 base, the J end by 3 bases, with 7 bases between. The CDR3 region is CASSLSGDYGYTF. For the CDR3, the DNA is TGTGCCAGCAGCTTGTCAGGGGACTATGGCTACACCTTC.

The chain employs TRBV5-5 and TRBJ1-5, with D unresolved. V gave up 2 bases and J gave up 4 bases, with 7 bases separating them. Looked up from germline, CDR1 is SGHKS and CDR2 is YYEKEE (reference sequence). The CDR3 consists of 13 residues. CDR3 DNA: TGTGCCAGCAGCTTTTCTCCGAATCAGCCCCAGCATTTT. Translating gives CASSFSPNQPQHF.

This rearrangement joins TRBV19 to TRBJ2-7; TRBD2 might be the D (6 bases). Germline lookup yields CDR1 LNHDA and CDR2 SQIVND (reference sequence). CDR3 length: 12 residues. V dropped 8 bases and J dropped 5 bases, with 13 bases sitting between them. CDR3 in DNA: TGTGCCAGTTCTGCGGGGATGGACGAGCAGTACTTC. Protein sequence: CASSAGMDEQYF.

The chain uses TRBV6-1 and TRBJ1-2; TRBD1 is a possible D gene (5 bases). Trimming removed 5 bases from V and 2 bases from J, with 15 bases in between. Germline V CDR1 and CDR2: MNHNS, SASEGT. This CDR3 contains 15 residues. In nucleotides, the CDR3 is TGTGCCAGCAGTCAGGACACGTCCCTAAACTATGGCTACACCTTC. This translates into CASSQDTSLNYGYTF.

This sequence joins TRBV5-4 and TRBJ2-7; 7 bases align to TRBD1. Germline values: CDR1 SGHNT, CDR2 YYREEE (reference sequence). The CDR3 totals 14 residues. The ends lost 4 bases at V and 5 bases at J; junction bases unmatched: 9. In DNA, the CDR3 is TGTGCCAGCAGCCTAGGTGTCGACAGGGACGAGCAGTACTTC. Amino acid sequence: CASSLGVDRDEQYF.

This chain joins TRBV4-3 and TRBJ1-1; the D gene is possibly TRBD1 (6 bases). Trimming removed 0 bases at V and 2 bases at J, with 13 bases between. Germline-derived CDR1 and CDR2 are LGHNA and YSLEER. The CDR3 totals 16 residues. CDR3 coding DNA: TGCGCCAGCAGCCAAGAAAAGGGGGTAAAAAACACTGAAGCTTTCTTT. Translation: CASSQEKGVKNTEAFF.

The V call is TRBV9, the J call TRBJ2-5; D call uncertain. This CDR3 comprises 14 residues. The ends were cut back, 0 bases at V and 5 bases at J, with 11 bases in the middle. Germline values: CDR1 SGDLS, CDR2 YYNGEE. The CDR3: CASSVGVGAETQYF. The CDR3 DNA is TGTGCCAGCAGCGTAGGGGTGGGCGCGGAGACCCAGTACTTC.

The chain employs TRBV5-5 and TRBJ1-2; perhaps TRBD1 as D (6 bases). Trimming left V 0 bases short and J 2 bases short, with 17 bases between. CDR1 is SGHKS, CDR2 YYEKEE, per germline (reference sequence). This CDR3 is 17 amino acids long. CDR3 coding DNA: TGTGCCAGCAGCTTGGACTGGACAGTAGCAACAAACTATGGCTACACCTTC. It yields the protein CASSLDWTVATNYGYTF.

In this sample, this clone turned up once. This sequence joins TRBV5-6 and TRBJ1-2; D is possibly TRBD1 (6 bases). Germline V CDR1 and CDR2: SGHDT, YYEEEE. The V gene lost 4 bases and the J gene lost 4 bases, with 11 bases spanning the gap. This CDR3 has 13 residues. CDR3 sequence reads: CASSQVGGYGYTF. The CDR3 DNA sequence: TGTGCCAGCAGCCAAGTAGGGGGCTATGGCTACACCTTC.

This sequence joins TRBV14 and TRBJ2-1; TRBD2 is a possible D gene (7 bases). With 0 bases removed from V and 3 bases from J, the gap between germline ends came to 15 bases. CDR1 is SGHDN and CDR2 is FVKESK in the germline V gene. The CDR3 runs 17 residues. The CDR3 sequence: CASSQDSRGPLYNEQFF. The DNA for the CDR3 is TGTGCCAGCAGCCAAGACTCGCGGGGGCCCCTCTACAATGAGCAGTTCTTC.

For the CDR3, the DNA is TGTGCCAGCAGCCCGGGGGGGGGCGGCTATGAGCAGTTCTTC. Amino acids: CASSPGGGGYEQFF. This sequence joins TRBV9 and TRBJ2-1; 8 bases are shared with TRBD2. Germline values: CDR1 SGDLS, CDR2 YYNGEE. The V and J ends lost 4 bases and 8 bases, in that order; junction bases with no gene match: 8. The CDR3 covers 14 residues.

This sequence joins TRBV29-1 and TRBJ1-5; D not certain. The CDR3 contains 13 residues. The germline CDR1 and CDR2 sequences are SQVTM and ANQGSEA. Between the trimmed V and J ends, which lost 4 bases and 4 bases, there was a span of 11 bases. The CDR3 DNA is TGCAGCGTTGGGGTGCAGGTGAATCAGCCCCAGCATTTT. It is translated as CSVGVQVNQPQHF.

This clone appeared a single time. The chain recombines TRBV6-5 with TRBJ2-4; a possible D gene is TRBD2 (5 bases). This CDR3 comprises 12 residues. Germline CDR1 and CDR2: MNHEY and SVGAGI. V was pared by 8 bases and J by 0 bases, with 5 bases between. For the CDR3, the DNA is TGTGCCAGCGGACTAGCCAAAAACATTCAGTACTTC. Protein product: CASGLAKNIQYF.